This TCR beta chain was identified in a study of T cell responses to AZD1222 COVID-19 vaccine. The germline CDR1 and CDR2 sequences are MNHNS and SASEGT. Germline trimming cut 1 base from V and 3 bases from J; bases unmatched to any gene: 7. The CDR3 is made up of 16 amino acids. Sequencing used immunoSEQ multiplex PCR; TCRdb keeps in-frame clones, though not all of them. Recorded here are about 140,000 clones; the top ten clones represent 2% to 2.5%. Sequenced material: peripheral blood. The source of this sequence is an adult in good health. This sequence joins TRBV6-1 and TRBJ2-7; 9 bases agree with TRBD1. CDR3 sequence: CASSEDLTGGRYEQYF. CDR3 nucleotides: TGTGCCAGCAGTGAAGATCTGACAGGGGGACGCTACGAGCAGTACTTC.